The 28 T cell receptor beta chains given below trace back to one sample, sequenced in a study of blood T cell repertoires in COVID-19. Method: immunoSEQ multiplex PCR; TCRdb's copy keeps in-frame clones and lacks some. The sample lists more than 40,000 clones, 80% to 90% occurring once. Sequencing input: peripheral blood. Source of these receptors: a woman older than 75 with acute or convalescent COVID-19.

The CDR3 protein is CASSPEPLNNQPQHF. The CDR3 DNA reads as TGCGCCAGCAGCCCCGAGCCTCTAAACAATCAGCCCCAGCATTTT. V usage is TRBV5-1 and J usage is TRBJ1-5, with D hard to call. Germline V lookup: CDR1 SGHRS, CDR2 YFSETQ. The CDR3 contains 15 residues. Trimming pared 4 bases from V and 3 bases from J, leaving 14 bases between.

This clone showed up just once. The rearrangement joins TRBV3-1 (or the pseudogene TRBV3-2) to TRBJ1-1, with 12 bases that match TRBD1. The CDR3 extends over 19 amino acids. After removal of 4 bases from V and 5 bases from J, the junction contained 17 bases not matched to a gene. Germline CDR1 reads LGHDT; CDR2 reads YNNKEL (reference sequence). The CDR3 here is CASSPMKFRDRGLGTEAFF. The CDR3 DNA follows: TGTGCCAGCAGCCCCATGAAGTTCCGGGACAGGGGGCTTGGAACTGAAGCTTTCTTT.

The chain employs TRBV6-2 or TRBV6-3 and TRBJ1-5; 10 nucleotides line up with TRBD1. CDR3 length equals 16 residues. With 5 bases clipped from V and 6 bases from J, the junction kept 10 bases outside the gene matches. Germline CDR1 and CDR2: MNHEY and SVGEGT. Here the CDR3 reads CASSDAGTGAGQPQHF. The CDR3 bases are TGTGCCAGCAGTGACGCGGGGACAGGGGCCGGTCAGCCCCAGCATTTT.

This clone came up once. This rearrangement joins TRBV6-5 to TRBJ1-1; TRBD1 agrees at 7 bases. This CDR3 region has 13 residues. Looked up from germline, CDR1 is MNHEY and CDR2 is SVGAGI. J gave up 3 bases and V 7 bases, and 5 bases lay outside the gene matches. The CDR3 sequence is CASTLGQHTEAFF. In DNA form, the CDR3 reads TGTGCCAGCACCCTGGGACAGCACACTGAAGCTTTCTTT.

The rearrangement joins TRBV6-2 or TRBV6-3 to TRBJ1-2; no clear D. Per germline, CDR1 MNHEY and CDR2 SVGEGT. The CDR3 loop spans 11 amino acids. With 4 bases removed from V and 7 bases from J, the gap between germline ends came to 7 bases. CDR3 sequence (DNA): TGTGCCAGCAGTTCGGCGGTTGGCTACACCTTC. This codes for CASSSAVGYTF.

The chain couples TRBV14 to TRBJ1-6; 9 positions match TRBD1. CDR3 length: 13 residues. V lost 5 bases and J lost 10; bases outside the gene matches: 3. The germline V gene has CDR1 SGHDN and CDR2 FVKESK. The CDR3 sequence is CASSGQGRSPLHF. CDR3 in DNA: TGTGCCAGCAGCGGACAGGGGCGCTCACCCCTCCACTTT.

The chain links TRBV19 to TRBJ2-3, with D maybe TRBD1 (5 bases). The V end was cut by 10 bases, the J end by 0 bases, with 11 bases between. This CDR3 has 13 residues. Per germline, CDR1 LNHDA and CDR2 SQIVND (reference sequence). The chain's CDR3 is CATRTPSTDTQYF. The CDR3 DNA sequence: TGTGCCACCCGGACACCCAGCACAGATACGCAGTATTTT.

This chain connects TRBV11-3 to TRBJ1-1; TRBD1 aligns across 7 bases. V shed 4 bases and J 6 bases; nucleotides not matched to a gene: 5. The V gene's germline CDR1 is SGHNT and CDR2 YENEEA. The CDR3 consists of 13 residues. For the CDR3, the DNA is TGTGCCAGCAGCTCACGGACAGGTGCTGAAGCTTTCTTT. This codes for CASSSRTGAEAFF.

The chain has TRBV5-8 and TRBJ2-5; no firm D call. The CDR3 covers 13 residues. V was trimmed by 5 bases and J by 0 bases, leaving 8 bases between them. Germline assignment: CDR1 SGHTS and CDR2 YDEGEE. CDR3 nucleotides: TGTGCCAGCAGGCCTCGGGACCAAGAGACCCAGTACTTC. Its protein is CASRPRDQETQYF.

The V gene is TRBV11-2, the J gene TRBJ2-2; 10 bases match TRBD1. The CDR3 loop spans 13 amino acids. Germline V gene lookup returns CDR1 SGHAT and CDR2 FQNNGV. V was clipped by 5 bases and J by 6 bases; unmatched bases: 0. The CDR3: CASSGQGAGELFF. In DNA form, the CDR3 reads TGTGCCAGCAGCGGACAGGGGGCCGGGGAGCTGTTTTTT.

This rearrangement joins TRBV6-5 to TRBJ1-5; a possible D gene is TRBD1 (5 bases). CDR3 length: 15 residues. Trimming removed 4 bases from V and 3 bases from J, with 13 bases in between. From germline, CDR1 is MNHEY and CDR2 SVGAGI. The CDR3 nucleotides read TGTGCCAGCAGTTCCGGGGGACTGCTCAATCAGCCCCAGCATTTT. Amino acid sequence: CASSSGGLLNQPQHF.

This clone has just one count. V usage is TRBV20-1 and J usage is TRBJ1-1; D remains unclear. In germline, CDR1 is DFQATT, CDR2 SNEGSKA (reference sequence). The V end was cut by 6 bases, the J end by 6 bases, with 11 bases between. The CDR3 extends over 11 amino acids. This CDR3 is CSAVLGPEAFF. The CDR3 DNA follows: TGCAGTGCAGTTTTGGGCCCTGAAGCTTTCTTT.

The rearrangement uses TRBV12-3 or TRBV12-4 and TRBJ1-2; D not resolved. The length of the CDR3 is 12 residues. Between the trimmed V and J ends, which lost 8 bases and 3 bases, there was a span of 10 bases. The CDR3 bases are TGTGCCAGCCGAGAGATTGACTATGGCTACACCTTC. It encodes CASREIDYGYTF.

The chain's CDR3 is CASSSGTGGHEKLFF. The CDR3 coding sequence is TGTGCCAGCAGCTCAGGGACAGGGGGCCATGAAAAACTGTTTTTT. This chain connects TRBV7-2 to TRBJ1-4; 12 nucleotides agree with TRBD1. CDR3 length equals 15 residues. The J segment lost 6 bases and the V segment lost 4 bases, leaving 3 bases of the junction unmatched. Germline V gives CDR1 SGHTA, CDR2 FQGNSA.

V and J are TRBV5-1 and TRBJ2-7; TRBD2 matches at 8 bases. V lost 0 bases, J lost 4 bases, and 6 bases stayed unmatched. The germline V gene encodes CDR1 SGHRS and CDR2 YFSETQ. The CDR3 has 15 residues. The CDR3 loop reads CASSLVAGSGYEQYF. DNA of the CDR3: TGCGCCAGCAGCTTGGTAGCGGGGAGCGGGTACGAGCAGTACTTC.

This clone has only one observation. The rearrangement links TRBV6-5 to TRBJ1-2, with 7 bases identical to TRBD1. V shed 6 bases, J shed 8 bases, and the junction held 15 bases outside the gene matches. The germline V gene encodes CDR1 MNHEY and CDR2 SVGAGI. CDR3 length: 15 amino acids. The CDR3 DNA follows: TGTGCCAGCAGAGCGGATCGACAGGGCGCGGGGGGCTACACCTTC. It yields the protein CASRADRQGAGGYTF.

This clone was detected only once. CDR3 protein: CASSVGRREQYF. The CDR3, as DNA: TGTGCCAGCAGTGTAGGTCGGCGGGAGCAGTACTTC. This sequence joins TRBV2 and TRBJ2-7; D gene ambiguous. The CDR3 has 12 amino acids. Trimming removed 4 bases at V and 7 bases at J, with 11 bases between. Germline CDR1 and CDR2: SNHLY and FYNNEI. Combining the CDR3 with reference TRBV2 and TRBJ2-7 gives the whole variable domain EPEVTQTPSHQVTQMGQEVILRCVPISNHLYFYWYRQILGQKVEFLVSFYNNEISEKSEIFDDQFSVERPDGSNFTLKIRSTKLEDSAMYFCASSVGRREQYFGPGTRLTVT.

The chain couples TRBV7-3 to TRBJ1-6, with no clear D. With 1 base removed from V and 10 bases from J, the gap between germline ends came to 14 bases. Germline V lookup: CDR1 SGHTA, CDR2 FQGTGA. This CDR3 comprises 15 residues. For the CDR3, the DNA is TGTGCCAGCAGCTTAAATGGGCTGCCTAACTCACCCCTCCACTTT. Translated, it gives CASSLNGLPNSPLHF.

V gene TRBV19 combines with J gene TRBJ1-5; 9 bases fit TRBD1. The CDR3 has 15 amino acids. Germline lookup yields CDR1 LNHDA and CDR2 SQIVND (reference sequence). The trim removed 3 bases at V and 7 bases at J, leaving 7 bases unmatched. The CDR3 region is CASSIIGQGTQPQHF. The DNA for the CDR3 is TGTGCCAGTAGTATTATCGGACAGGGGACACAGCCCCAGCATTTT.

The V and J genes are TRBV25-1 and TRBJ1-3; possible D gene TRBD1, 5 bases. This CDR3 is built from 14 residues. Trimming shortened V by 3 bases and J by 3 bases, and 9 bases separated the two germline ends. Germline V gene sequence: CDR1 MGHDK, CDR2 SYGVNS. The chain's CDR3 is CASSERQGGNTIYF. In nucleotides, the CDR3 is TGTGCCAGCAGTGAGCGGCAGGGTGGAAACACCATATATTTT. The full variable domain, with the rest looked up from reference TRBV25-1 and TRBJ1-3, is EADIYQTPRYLVIGTGKKITLECSQTMGHDKMYWYQQDPGMELHLIHYSYGVNSTEKGDLSSESTVSRIRTEHFPLTLESARPSHTSQYLCASSERQGGNTIYFGEGSWLTVV.

The CDR3 protein is CASSTGLAGGYNEQFF. CDR3 bases: TGTGCCAGCAGCACGGGACTAGCGGGGGGTTACAATGAGCAGTTCTTC. The V gene is TRBV5-6, the J gene TRBJ2-1, with 15 bases identical to TRBD2. V lost 4 bases, J lost 4 bases, and 3 bases stayed unmatched. This CDR3 comprises 16 residues. Germline lookup yields CDR1 SGHDT and CDR2 YYEEEE.

V is TRBV5-1 and J is TRBJ1-3, with a tentative D call TRBD1 (6 bases). Germline assignment: CDR1 SGHRS and CDR2 YFSETQ. Between the trimmed V and J ends, which lost 0 bases and 4 bases, there was a span of 14 bases. This CDR3 comprises 16 residues. The CDR3 DNA sequence: TGCGCCAGCAGCTTGGGGGCAGGGGCGCAAGGAAACACCATATATTTT. It translates to CASSLGAGAQGNTIYF. Supplemented by reference TRBV5-1 and TRBJ1-3, the full variable domain reads KAGVTQTPRYLIKTRGQQVTLSCSPISGHRSVSWYQQTPGQGLQFLFEYFSETQRNKGNFPGRFSGRQFSNSRSEMNVSTLELGDSALYLCASSLGAGAQGNTIYFGEGSWLTVV.

The chain uses TRBV29-1 and TRBJ1-1; perhaps TRBD1 as D (6 bases). CDR3 length: 13 amino acids. Between the trimmed V and J ends, which lost 6 bases and 6 bases, there was a span of 17 bases. Per germline, CDR1 SQVTM and CDR2 ANQGSEA. CDR3 in amino acids: CSVQGSMGAEAFF. CDR3 sequence (DNA): TGCAGCGTCCAGGGGAGTATGGGGGCTGAAGCTTTCTTT. Full variable domain (rest looked up from reference TRBV29-1 and TRBJ1-1): SAVISQKPSRDICQRGTSLTIQCQVDSQVTMMFWYRQQPGQSLTLIATANQGSEATYESGFVIDKFPISRPNLTFSTLTVSNMSPEDSSIYLCSVQGSMGAEAFFGQGTRLTVV.

The CDR3 is CASSFPSERGYEQYF. As DNA, the CDR3 is TGTGCCAGCAGCTTTCCCTCTGAAAGGGGTTACGAGCAGTACTTC. This chain uses TRBV7-9 with TRBJ2-7, with TRBD1 as a possible D gene (5 bases). The CDR3 is 15 amino acids. The germline V gene has CDR1 SEHNR and CDR2 FQNEAQ (reference sequence). Deletions cut 3 bases from V and 4 bases from J, with 16 bases between. The full variable domain, its missing parts supplied by reference TRBV7-9 and TRBJ2-7, is DTGVSQNPRHKITKRGQNVTFRCDPISEHNRLYWYRQTLGQGPEFLTYFQNEAQLEKSRLLSDRFSAERPKGSFSTLEIQRTEQGDSAMYLCASSFPSERGYEQYFGPGTRLTVT.

The chain uses TRBV11-1 and TRBJ1-1, with D uncertain. The V gene lost 6 bases and the J gene lost 3 bases, with 11 bases spanning the gap. This CDR3 region has 13 residues. Germline loops: CDR1 SGHAT, CDR2 FQDESV (reference sequence). In DNA form, the CDR3 reads TGTGCCAGCAGTCTCAGGAGGGACACTGAAGCTTTCTTT. This gives the protein CASSLRRDTEAFF.

The chain couples TRBV6-1 to TRBJ1-5, with 7 bases matching TRBD1. The CDR3 loop spans 14 amino acids. The germline gives CDR1 MNHNS, CDR2 SASEGT. The V and J ends lost 3 bases and 4 bases, in that order; junction bases with no gene match: 3. CDR3 amino acids: CASSELQGNQPQHF. The CDR3 bases are TGTGCCAGCAGTGAGCTACAGGGGAATCAGCCCCAGCATTTT.

In its sample, this clone was seen once. The rearrangement links TRBV27 to TRBJ2-7; TRBD2 agrees at 12 bases. CDR3 size: 17 residues. Germline CDR1 and CDR2: MNHEY and SMNVEV (reference sequence). V lost 8 bases and J lost 7; bases outside the gene matches: 18. CDR3 sequence (DNA): TGTGCCAGCGGATCGCGACTAGCGGGGGTCTTCACGGGGGAGCAGTACTTC. Translated: CASGSRLAGVFTGEQYF.

This clone was counted once. DNA for the CDR3: TGCGCCAGCAGCCAAGAGGAGCCGGGGGTTAGAGCTTTCTTT. This translates into CASSQEEPGVRAFF. The V call is TRBV4-1, the J call TRBJ1-1, with D maybe TRBD1 (5 bases). Germline CDR1 MGHRA, CDR2 YSYEKL. V lost 0 bases, J lost 10 bases, and 15 bases lay in between. The CDR3 totals 14 residues.